These 25 T cell receptor beta chains share one sample of origin, sequenced in a study of cytomegalovirus exposure and HLA in healthy donors. Both 60 Vbeta primers and 13 Jbeta primers went into the PCR. Sequencing used immunoSEQ multiplex PCR; TCRdb keeps in-frame clones, though not all of them. The table has roughly 140,000 clones, about 72% seen once; the top ten hold around 2.2%. Sequencing was done on a sample of PBMCs. These receptors were taken from a man aged 40-55 years in good health and CMV-seronegative.

The J gene is TRBJ2-2, the V gene TRBV7-9; 9 bases line up with TRBD1. With 5 bases clipped from V and 5 bases from J, the junction kept 9 bases outside the gene matches. The length of the CDR3 is 16 residues. Germline-derived CDR1 and CDR2 are SEHNR and FQNEAQ (reference sequence). The CDR3 coding sequence is TGTGCCAGCAGCCGCCGGGACAGGGAGTGGACCGGGGAGCTGTTTTTT. Translated, it gives CASSRRDREWTGELFF. Full variable domain (rest looked up from reference TRBV7-9 and TRBJ2-2): DTGVSQNPRHKITKRGQNVTFRCDPISEHNRLYWYRQTLGQGPEFLTYFQNEAQLEKSRLLSDRFSAERPKGSFSTLEIQRTEQGDSAMYLCASSRRDREWTGELFFGEGSRLTVL.

The chain uses TRBV4-3 and TRBJ2-3; TRBD2 matches at 11 bases. CDR3 length: 16 residues. CDR1 LGHNA and CDR2 YSLEER come from the germline V gene. Trimming at V came to 3 bases and at J to 7 bases, leaving 9 bases not matched to a gene. CDR3 nucleotide sequence: TGCGCCAGCAGCCAGGACACTAGCGGGAGTGTAAATACGCAGTATTTT. Its protein product is CASSQDTSGSVNTQYF.

The chain links TRBV4-2 to TRBJ2-1, with D unclear. Germline lookup yields CDR1 LGHNA and CDR2 YNFKEQ. V lost 0 bases, J lost 4 bases, and 16 bases lay in between. CDR3 length equals 17 residues. For the CDR3, the DNA is TGTGCCAGCAGCCAAGATAATAGGCAGGATGTGTACAATGAGCAGTTCTTC. Translation: CASSQDNRQDVYNEQFF.

J is TRBJ1-1 and V is TRBV30; D is unresolved. Trimming removed 2 bases from V and 5 bases from J, with 12 bases in between. The CDR3 has 13 residues. Germline CDR1 GTSNPN, CDR2 SVGIG (reference sequence). CDR3 sequence: CAWSKSGETEAFF. CDR3 sequence (DNA): TGTGCCTGGAGTAAGTCTGGGGAGACTGAAGCTTTCTTT.

The chain joins TRBV4-1 to TRBJ1-1; D uncertain. From germline, CDR1 is MGHRA and CDR2 YSYEKL. V was cut by 5 bases and J by 7 bases, with 14 bases left in between. The CDR3 consists of 13 residues. CDR3 residues: CASSAKREDEAFF. As DNA, the CDR3 is TGCGCCAGCAGCGCGAAGAGGGAGGATGAAGCTTTCTTT.

The J gene is TRBJ1-2, the V gene TRBV20-1; D is unclear. Germline CDR1 reads DFQATT; CDR2 reads SNEGSKA (reference sequence). The CDR3 is made up of 10 amino acids. The germline V and J ends were trimmed by 6 bases and 4 bases, with 6 bases remaining between them. This CDR3 reads CSAELYGYTF. The CDR3 bases are TGCAGTGCGGAGCTCTATGGCTACACCTTC.

This rearrangement joins TRBV2 to TRBJ1-1, with D possibly being TRBD1 (6 bases). CDR1 is SNHLY, CDR2 FYNNEI, per germline. V lost 9 bases and J lost 0, with 8 bases in between. This CDR3 contains 12 residues. CDR3 nucleotides: TGTGCCAGACAGGGCCTGAACACTGAAGCTTTCTTT. It yields the protein CARQGLNTEAFF. Full variable domain (missing parts from reference TRBV2 and TRBJ1-1): EPEVTQTPSHQVTQMGQEVILRCVPISNHLYFYWYRQILGQKVEFLVSFYNNEISEKSEIFDDQFSVERPDGSNFTLKIRSTKLEDSAMYFCARQGLNTEAFFGQGTRLTVV.

With regard to this clone: One junction end does not reproduce the germline sequence, and a read error may be involved. This sample includes further DNA sequences coding for the same CDR3. The gene calls are TRBV6-1 and TRBJ1-1; tentatively, D is TRBD1 (5 bases). From germline, CDR1 is MNHNS and CDR2 SASEGT. This CDR3 comprises 13 residues. The chain's CDR3 is CASSRTKDTEAFF. CDR3 nucleotide sequence: TGTGCCAGCAGCCGGACAAAGGACACTGAAGCCTTCTTT.

The chain is built from TRBV7-6 and TRBJ2-2; D remains unclear. The germline CDR1 and CDR2 sequences are SGHVS and FNYEAQ. CDR3 length: 14 residues. Trimming removed 5 bases at V and 1 base at J, with 8 bases between. CDR3 sequence reads: CASSRVQNTGELFF. CDR3 sequence (DNA): TGTGCCAGCAGCCGAGTCCAGAACACCGGGGAGCTGTTTTTT.

The J gene is TRBJ2-1, the V gene TRBV30; 9 positions agree with TRBD2. V shed 3 bases, J shed 7 bases, and the junction held 10 bases outside the gene matches. The CDR3 runs to 15 residues. Germline V gene data show CDR1 as GTSNPN and CDR2 as SVGIG (reference sequence). This chain's CDR3 is CAWRLVAGVGNEQFF. The CDR3 nucleotides are TGTGCCTGGAGGCTCGTAGCGGGAGTGGGAAATGAGCAGTTCTTC.

This clone was seen more than once but under ten times. The chain carries TRBV4-1 and TRBJ2-1; D is unresolved. CDR1 is MGHRA and CDR2 is YSYEKL in the germline V gene. Trimming stripped 1 base from V and 0 bases from J, with 13 bases between. This CDR3 spans 17 amino acids. CDR3 in DNA: TGCGCCAGCAGCCAAGGGCAGGCAGGCCTCTCCTACAATGAGCAGTTCTTC. Encoded protein: CASSQGQAGLSYNEQFF.

This clone was recorded once. The rearrangement joins TRBV2 to TRBJ1-4; a possible D gene is TRBD1 (6 bases). The V end lost 6 bases, the J end lost 4 bases, and 18 bases lay between the germline ends. The CDR3 totals 16 residues. CDR1 is SNHLY and CDR2 is FYNNEI in the germline V gene. CDR3 loop: CASSGSGGYGNEKLFF. As DNA, the CDR3 is TGTGCCAGCAGCGGCAGTGGGGGCTACGGTAATGAAAAACTGTTTTTT.

This chain uses TRBV29-1 with TRBJ2-1; D may be TRBD1 (6 bases). The length of the CDR3 is 14 residues. V was pared by 4 bases and J by 2 bases, with 12 bases between. In germline, CDR1 is SQVTM, CDR2 ANQGSEA. The DNA of the CDR3 is TGCAGCGTTGCCCCGACAGGTACCTACAATGAGCAGTTCTTC. Protein sequence: CSVAPTGTYNEQFF.

The gene calls are TRBV18 and TRBJ2-7; D is uncertain. Trimming stripped 4 bases from V and 6 bases from J, with 10 bases between. Germline assignment: CDR1 KGHSH and CDR2 LQKENI. This CDR3 has 12 residues. The CDR3: CASSLNTGEQYF. For the CDR3, the DNA is TGTGCCAGCTCACTAAACACGGGCGAGCAGTACTTC.

This clone was detected only once. The chain carries TRBV6-1 and TRBJ1-5; possible D gene TRBD1, 6 bases. Germline V gene sequence: CDR1 MNHNS, CDR2 SASEGT. CDR3 size: 15 residues. V lost 6 bases and J 8 bases, leaving 20 bases between the germline ends. CDR3 coding DNA: TGTGCCAGCAGCGAGACAGGTTCCGGGGTTGAGCCCCAGCATTTT. Its translation is CASSETGSGVEPQHF.

This clone occurred a few times. The sample holds other DNA sequences that translate to the same CDR3. The rearrangement links TRBV7-2 to TRBJ1-1; the match to TRBD1 covers 8 bases. CDR3 length: 13 residues. The junction had 0 bases not matched to a gene; V was cut back by 1 base and J by 5 bases. Germline CDR1 SGHTA, CDR2 FQGNSA. In DNA form, the CDR3 reads TGTGCCAGCAGCTTAGGACAGGGGACTGAAGCTTTCTTT. It yields the protein CASSLGQGTEAFF.

CDR3 sequence: CASMRDRGNYGYTF. In nucleotides, the CDR3 is TGTGCCAGCATGCGGGACAGGGGCAACTATGGCTACACCTTC. The chain combines TRBV2 with TRBJ1-2; 10 nucleotides match TRBD1. The CDR3 contains 14 residues. V shed 7 bases, J shed 2 bases, and the junction held 4 bases outside the gene matches. Germline loops: CDR1 SNHLY, CDR2 FYNNEI.

This chain joins TRBV19 and TRBJ2-5; 9 nucleotides line up with TRBD1. V trimming: 3 bases; J trimming: 4 bases; junction bases outside the gene matches: 6. This CDR3 spans 15 amino acids. The germline V gene has CDR1 LNHDA and CDR2 SQIVND (reference sequence). The CDR3 region is CASSITGTGIETQYF. In DNA form, the CDR3 reads TGTGCCAGTAGTATTACCGGGACAGGGATAGAGACCCAGTACTTC.

V usage is TRBV7-2 and J usage is TRBJ2-1, with D possibly being TRBD2 (6 bases). The CDR3 is 15 residues long. V was pared by 4 bases and J by 6 bases, with 16 bases between. Germline V gene data show CDR1 as SGHTA and CDR2 as FQGNSA. CDR3 in amino acids: CASSSQGGWSNEQFF. The DNA for the CDR3 is TGTGCCAGCAGCTCCCAAGGAGGGTGGTCCAATGAGCAGTTCTTC.

This chain links TRBV30 with TRBJ2-7; perhaps TRBD1 as D (6 bases). With 1 base removed from V and 4 bases from J, the gap between germline ends came to 11 bases. This CDR3 spans 13 amino acids. Germline V gene lookup returns CDR1 GTSNPN and CDR2 SVGIG (reference sequence). For the CDR3, the DNA is TGTGCCTGGAGTGCCGGGACAAATTACGAGCAGTACTTC. As protein: CAWSAGTNYEQYF.

The V gene is TRBV7-9, the J gene TRBJ2-3; 9 bases fit TRBD1. Looked up from germline, CDR1 is SEHNR and CDR2 is FQNEAQ (reference sequence). After removal of 5 bases from V and 5 bases from J, the junction contained 2 bases not matched to a gene. CDR3 length: 13 amino acids. For the CDR3, the DNA is TGTGCCAGCAGCCGGACAGGGGAAGATACGCAGTATTTT. This codes for CASSRTGEDTQYF.

The chain recombines TRBV19 with TRBJ1-2, with D tentatively TRBD1 (5 bases). V lost 7 bases and J 3 bases, leaving 9 bases between the germline ends. Germline V gene sequence: CDR1 LNHDA, CDR2 SQIVND (reference sequence). The CDR3 sequence is 12 residues long. The CDR3 protein is CASTRGYYGYTF. The CDR3, as DNA: TGTGCCAGTACTCGGGGGTACTATGGCTACACCTTC.

The chain carries TRBV5-6 and TRBJ1-6; tentative D call: TRBD1 (6 bases). V gave up 0 bases and J gave up 8 bases, with 9 bases separating them. This CDR3 has 14 amino acids. Germline V lookup: CDR1 SGHDT, CDR2 YYEEEE. The CDR3 bases are TGTGCCAGCAGCTTGGCAACAGGGTATTCACCCCTCCACTTT. Its protein is CASSLATGYSPLHF.

The chain links TRBV4-2 to TRBJ2-5; D is undetermined. V shed 1 base and J shed 3 bases, with 6 bases lying between them. Germline CDR1 and CDR2: LGHNA and YNFKEQ. The CDR3 is made up of 13 amino acids. The CDR3 region has the DNA TGTGCCAGCAGCCAAGGCGACAAAGAGACCCAGTACTTC. Protein product: CASSQGDKETQYF.

The chain links TRBV12-5 to TRBJ2-7, with TRBD1 matching 10 bases. With 7 bases clipped from V and 4 bases from J, the junction kept 10 bases outside the gene matches. CDR3 length: 15 residues. CDR1 and CDR2 from the germline V gene are LGHNT and FRNRAP. The CDR3 reads CASDPGQGTYYEQYF. In DNA form, the CDR3 reads TGTGCTAGTGATCCGGGACAGGGGACATATTACGAGCAGTACTTC.